A selection of T cell receptor beta chains follows, all from one sample in a study of T cell repertoires in cytomegalovirus infection. Each CDR3 protein gets one entry after TCRdb re-called the reads with MiXCR. Of a few hundred thousand distinct CDR3 sequences in the sample, roughly 15% were seen once. Material: PBMCs. Receptors originate from a human donor in good health (CMV status not recorded). Some clones in this sample may be carry-over from other donors' samples. CDR3s include the opening cysteine and the closing phenylalanine or tryptophan. D genes are given only for firm matches. Clone size appears in some rows only: once, few, many, or a class for an expanded clone.

abundance: NA
v_gene: TRBV6-6
d_gene: TRBD2
j_gene: TRBJ2-3
CDR3aa: CASTPLAGVPTQYF
CDR3nt: TGTGCCAGCACCCCACTAGCGGGAGTTCCTACGCAGTATTTT

abundance: NA
v_gene: TRBV6-2/TRBV6-3
d_gene: NA
j_gene: TRBJ2-7
CDR3aa: CASSRIALTYEQYF
CDR3nt: TGTGCCAGCAGTCGGATAGCCCTCACCTACGAGCAGTACTTC

abundance: NA
v_gene: TRBV12-3/TRBV12-4
d_gene: NA
j_gene: TRBJ2-4
CDR3aa: CASSLLSKNIQYF
CDR3nt: TGTGCCAGCAGTTTACTAAGTAAAAACATTCAGTACTTC

abundance: many
v_gene: TRBV7-6
d_gene: NA
j_gene: TRBJ1-1
CDR3aa: CASSPLGGAGEAFF
CDR3nt: TGTGCCAGCAGCCCACTCGGAGGGGCCGGTGAAGCTTTCTTT

abundance: NA
v_gene: TRBV7-6
d_gene: NA
j_gene: TRBJ2-5
CDR3aa: CASSLGPTGETQYF
CDR3nt: TGTGCTAGCAGCCTCGGACCGACGGGGGAGACCCAGTACTTC

abundance: NA
v_gene: TRBV7-8
d_gene: TRBD1
j_gene: TRBJ1-1
CDR3aa: CASSIDRVLQTNTEAFF
CDR3nt: TGTGCCAGCAGCATAGACAGGGTTTTACAAACGAACACTGAAGCTTTCTTT

abundance: many
v_gene: TRBV14
d_gene: TRBD2
j_gene: TRBJ2-5
CDR3aa: CASSHFSGGQETQYF
CDR3nt: TGTGCCAGCAGCCACTTTAGCGGGGGCCAAGAGACCCAGTACTTC

abundance: few
v_gene: TRBV11-2
d_gene: NA
j_gene: TRBJ2-3
CDR3aa: CASSLNRRASTDTQYF
CDR3nt: TGTGCCAGCAGCTTAAATAGAAGAGCTAGCACAGATACGCAGTATTTT

abundance: many
v_gene: TRBV7-9
d_gene: NA
j_gene: TRBJ1-6
CDR3aa: CASSMDSKNSPLHF
CDR3nt: TGTGCCAGCAGTATGGACAGTAAGAATTCACCCCTCCACTTT

abundance: NA
v_gene: TRBV7-6
d_gene: NA
j_gene: TRBJ1-5
CDR3aa: CASSLDWGPNQPQHF
CDR3nt: TGTGCCAGCAGCTTAGATTGGGGGCCCAATCAGCCCCAGCATTTT

abundance: NA
v_gene: TRBV20-1
d_gene: NA
j_gene: TRBJ2-1
CDR3aa: CSALVQRDQKYYNEQFF
CDR3nt: TGCAGTGCGTTAGTGCAGAGGGACCAGAAGTACTACAATGAGCAGTTCTTC

abundance: many
v_gene: TRBV7-2
d_gene: NA
j_gene: TRBJ1-1
CDR3aa: CASSLWLGTEAFF
CDR3nt: TGTGCCAGCAGCTTGTGGTTGGGCACTGAAGCTTTCTTT

abundance: many
v_gene: TRBV28
d_gene: TRBD2
j_gene: TRBJ2-2
CDR3aa: CASSPGTSGRFIAGELFF
CDR3nt: TGTGCCAGCAGTCCGGGGACTAGCGGGAGGTTTATTGCCGGGGAGCTGTTTTTT

abundance: few
v_gene: TRBV7-3
d_gene: NA
j_gene: TRBJ2-2
CDR3aa: CASNLGRGDTGELFF
CDR3nt: TGTGCCAGCAACCTAGGGAGAGGAGACACCGGGGAGCTGTTTTTT

abundance: NA
v_gene: TRBV20-1
d_gene: TRBD1
j_gene: TRBJ1-2
CDR3aa: CSARTGKSYGYTF
CDR3nt: TGCAGTGCCCGGACAGGGAAGAGCTATGGCTACACCTTC

abundance: many
v_gene: TRBV7-2
d_gene: NA
j_gene: TRBJ2-7
CDR3aa: CASSSQLGVYEQYF
CDR3nt: TGTGCCAGCAGCTCCCAACTAGGGGTTTACGAGCAGTACTTC

abundance: many
v_gene: TRBV7-2
d_gene: TRBD2
j_gene: TRBJ2-7
CDR3aa: CASSLYPGRIREQYF
CDR3nt: TGTGCCAGCAGCTTATACCCCGGGAGGATTCGCGAGCAGTACTTC

abundance: many
v_gene: TRBV7-3
d_gene: NA
j_gene: TRBJ2-5
CDR3aa: CASSLTGTLETQYF
CDR3nt: TGTGCCAGCAGCTTAACAGGGACGTTAGAGACCCAGTACTTC

abundance: NA
v_gene: TRBV28
d_gene: NA
j_gene: TRBJ2-3
CDR3aa: CASGRRGPGGTDTQYF
CDR3nt: TGTGCCAGCGGAAGGAGAGGGCCCGGCGGCACAGATACGCAGTATTTT

abundance: few
v_gene: TRBV20-1
d_gene: NA
j_gene: TRBJ2-7
CDR3aa: CSVTYERASVYEQYF
CDR3nt: TGCAGTGTCACATATGAGAGGGCGTCCGTGTACGAGCAGTACTTC

abundance: once
v_gene: TRBV2
d_gene: NA
j_gene: TRBJ2-7
CDR3aa: CASSLGEISYEQYF
CDR3nt: TGTGCCAGCAGTCTGGGGGAGATCTCCTACGAGCAGTACTTC

abundance: many
v_gene: TRBV12-3/TRBV12-4
d_gene: TRBD1
j_gene: TRBJ1-1
CDR3aa: CASRRQGATEAFF
CDR3nt: TGTGCCAGCAGGAGACAGGGGGCCACTGAAGCTTTCTTT

abundance: few
v_gene: TRBV7-2
d_gene: NA
j_gene: TRBJ2-1
CDR3aa: CASSSHGTRGEQFF
CDR3nt: TGTGCCAGCAGCTCCCACGGGACCCGCGGGGAGCAGTTCTTC

abundance: many
v_gene: TRBV20-1
d_gene: TRBD1
j_gene: TRBJ2-7
CDR3aa: CSAKGQVYEQYF
CDR3nt: TGCAGTGCTAAGGGACAGGTCTACGAGCAGTACTTC

abundance: few
v_gene: TRBV11-3
d_gene: TRBD2
j_gene: TRBJ2-5
CDR3aa: CASSLAGTSGSETQYF
CDR3nt: TGTGCCAGCAGCTTGGCGGGTACTAGCGGGAGTGAGACCCAGTACTTC

abundance: many
v_gene: TRBV7-2
d_gene: NA
j_gene: TRBJ1-5
CDR3aa: CASSLGAGVFNQPQHF
CDR3nt: TGTGCCAGCAGCTTAGGGGCAGGGGTCTTCAATCAGCCCCAGCATTTT

abundance: many
v_gene: TRBV7-8
d_gene: NA
j_gene: TRBJ2-6
CDR3aa: CASSPRGRDRTGANVLTF
CDR3nt: TGTGCCAGCAGCCCTCGAGGCAGGGATCGAACTGGGGCCAACGTCCTGACTTTC

abundance: many
v_gene: TRBV7-2
d_gene: TRBD1
j_gene: TRBJ1-2
CDR3aa: CASSVYLGQITYGYTF
CDR3nt: TGTGCCAGCAGCGTATACTTGGGACAGATAACATATGGCTACACCTTC

abundance: many
v_gene: TRBV12-3/TRBV12-4
d_gene: NA
j_gene: TRBJ1-5
CDR3aa: CASRWSGGRNQPQHF
CDR3nt: TGTGCCAGCCGCTGGAGCGGGGGGCGCAATCAGCCCCAGCATTTT

abundance: NA
v_gene: TRBV20-1
d_gene: TRBD1
j_gene: TRBJ2-3
CDR3aa: CSARRDRGEDTQYF
CDR3nt: TGCAGTGCTAGACGGGACAGGGGGGAGGATACGCAGTATTTT

abundance: NA
v_gene: TRBV5-5
d_gene: NA
j_gene: TRBJ2-1
CDR3aa: CASSLVGVSPENEQFF
CDR3nt: TGTGCCAGCAGCTTGGTGGGGGTAAGCCCCGAGAATGAGCAGTTCTTC